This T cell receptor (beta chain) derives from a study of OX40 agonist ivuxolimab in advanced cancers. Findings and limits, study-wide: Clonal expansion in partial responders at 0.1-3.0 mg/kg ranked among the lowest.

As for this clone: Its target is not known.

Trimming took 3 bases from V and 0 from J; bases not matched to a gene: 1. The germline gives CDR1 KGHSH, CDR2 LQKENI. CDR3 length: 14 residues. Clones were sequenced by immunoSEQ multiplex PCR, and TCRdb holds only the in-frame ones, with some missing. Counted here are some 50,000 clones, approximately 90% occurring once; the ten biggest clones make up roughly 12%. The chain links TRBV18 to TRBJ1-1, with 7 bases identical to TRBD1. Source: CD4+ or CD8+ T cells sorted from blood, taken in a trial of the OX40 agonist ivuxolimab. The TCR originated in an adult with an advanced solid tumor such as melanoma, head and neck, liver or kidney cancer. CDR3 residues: CASSPGQMNTEAFF. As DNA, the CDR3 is TGTGCCAGCTCACCGGGACAGATGAACACTGAAGCTTTCTTT. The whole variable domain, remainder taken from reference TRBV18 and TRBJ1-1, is NAGVMQNPRHLVRRRGQEARLRCSPMKGHSHVYWYRQLPEEGLKFMVYLQKENIIDESGMPKERFSAEFPKEGPSILRIQQVVRGDSAAYFCASSPGQMNTEAFFGQGTRLTVV.